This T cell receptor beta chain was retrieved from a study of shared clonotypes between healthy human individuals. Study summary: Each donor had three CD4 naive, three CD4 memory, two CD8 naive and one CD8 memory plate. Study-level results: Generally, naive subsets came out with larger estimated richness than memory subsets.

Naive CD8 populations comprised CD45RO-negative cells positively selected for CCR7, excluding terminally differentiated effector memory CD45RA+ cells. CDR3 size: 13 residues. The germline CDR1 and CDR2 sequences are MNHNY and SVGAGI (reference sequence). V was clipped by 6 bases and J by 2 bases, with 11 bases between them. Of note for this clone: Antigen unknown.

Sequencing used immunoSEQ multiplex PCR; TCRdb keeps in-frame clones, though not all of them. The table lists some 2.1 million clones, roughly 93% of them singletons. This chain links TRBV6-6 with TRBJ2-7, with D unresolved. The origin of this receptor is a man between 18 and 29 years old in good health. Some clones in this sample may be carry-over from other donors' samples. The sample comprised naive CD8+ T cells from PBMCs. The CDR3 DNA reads TGTGCCAGCAGCCCCCAGAGTCCCTACGAGCAGTACTTC. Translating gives CASSPQSPYEQYF.